This passage covers 15 T cell receptor beta chains from one sample sequenced in a study of T cells after yellow fever vaccination (dated by TCRdb to between 2018 and 2020). Reading the label with the study, this specimen's treatment or condition is: live attenuated yellow fever vaccine strain. Receptors were amplified or captured by 5' RACE. These reads were obtained on an Illumina HiSeq 2500. TCRdb ran its own pipeline on the public reads, namely fastp trimming at Q25 and MiXCR clone calling, and kept in-frame beta chains. Entries are consolidated by CDR3 protein sequence, retaining the most common genes and DNA. The sample table records a few hundred thousand distinct CDR3 sequences; roughly 8.7% of these occur just once. The ten largest account for over 15% of the sample. The source material was PBMCs, sampled on the day of the first yellow fever vaccination. These receptors were collected from a man in his late teens or twenties who received the YFV17D yellow fever vaccine.

This clonotype was seen a handful of times. The chain employs TRBV5-6 and TRBJ2-7; no clear D. V was trimmed by 2 bases and J by 3 bases, leaving 12 bases between them. Germline V lookup: CDR1 SGHDT, CDR2 YYEEEE. The length of the CDR3 is 14 residues. CDR3: CASSFKAVFYEQYV. DNA for the CDR3: TGTGCCAGCAGCTTTAAGGCCGTATTCTACGAGCAGTACGTC.

This clonotype showed up many times. The rearrangement joins TRBV27 to TRBJ1-1, with a possible D match to TRBD1 (5 bases). Trimming removed 3 bases at V and 7 bases at J, with 18 bases between. The germline V gene has CDR1 MNHEY and CDR2 SMNVEV (reference sequence). This CDR3 comprises 15 residues. The CDR3 bases are TGTGCCAGCAGTTTTCGGACGGCCGCCGGGGGTGAAGCTTTCTTT. Amino acid sequence: CASSFRTAAGGEAFF.

This clonotype was seen a few times. The J gene is TRBJ2-7, the V gene TRBV7-9, with D unclear. This CDR3 is 15 amino acids long. Trimming left V 3 bases short and J 0 bases short, with 12 bases between. The germline V gene has CDR1 SEHNR and CDR2 FQNEAQ (reference sequence). Here the CDR3 reads CASSFTDGYSYEQYF. The CDR3 region has the DNA TGTGCCAGCAGCTTTACGGACGGATACTCCTACGAGCAGTACTTC.

DNA of the CDR3: TGTGCCTTCAGTACTCCCCTGGGTTTCGGGGGGCGTACCGGGGAGCTGTTTTTT. Its translation: CAFSTPLGFGGRTGELFF. J is TRBJ2-2 and V is TRBV12-3 or TRBV12-4, with a weak D call TRBD2 (7 bases). The CDR3 loop spans 18 amino acids. V was cut by 11 bases and J by 5 bases, with 30 bases left in between.

The table lists this clonotype with many counts. V usage is TRBV4-3 and J usage is TRBJ1-6; D is unclear. This CDR3 is 15 amino acids long. Germline-derived CDR1 and CDR2 are LGHNA and YSLEER. Trimming took off 0 bases at V and 7 bases at J, with 10 bases between the two ends. This CDR3 is CASSQDVQQNSPLHF. DNA for the CDR3: TGCGCCAGCAGCCAAGACGTACAGCAGAATTCACCCCTCCACTTT.

This chain uses TRBV12-3 or TRBV12-4 with TRBJ1-1, with D perhaps TRBD1 (6 bases). V was trimmed by 7 bases and J by 0 bases, leaving 15 bases between them. The CDR3 runs 15 residues. The CDR3 reads CASTKQGGMNTEAFF. DNA of the CDR3: TGTGCCAGCACCAAACAGGGAGGAATGAACACTGAAGCTTTCTTT.

The chain links TRBV10-3 to TRBJ2-2; possibly TRBD2 for D (5 bases). The V gene lost 6 bases and the J gene lost 6 bases, with 14 bases spanning the gap. The CDR3 runs 14 residues. CDR1 and CDR2 (germline): ENHRY, SYGVKD. The CDR3 coding sequence is TGTGCCATCAGACAACGACTGGAGGCCGGGGAGCTGTTTTTT. Residues: CAIRQRLEAGELFF.

This clonotype appeared a few times. V is TRBV20-1 and J is TRBJ1-5; possible D gene TRBD1, 5 bases. The CDR3 is made up of 14 amino acids. The germline gives CDR1 DFQATT, CDR2 SNEGSKA (reference sequence). V shed 3 bases and J shed 0 bases, with 9 bases lying between them. This CDR3 reads CSASREYSNQPQHF. The CDR3 nucleotides are TGCAGTGCTAGCAGGGAATATAGCAATCAGCCCCAGCATTTT.

The J gene is TRBJ1-2, the V gene TRBV19; TRBD1 might be the D (5 bases). Germline V gene lookup returns CDR1 LNHDA and CDR2 SQIVND (reference sequence). CDR3 length equals 14 residues. The germline V and J ends were trimmed by 4 bases and 7 bases, with 16 bases remaining between them. The CDR3 nucleotides are TGTGCCAGTAGTACCCCTCGTTGGGACGGTGGCTACACCTTC. It codes for CASSTPRWDGGYTF.

This clonotype was seen a few times. The J gene is TRBJ1-2, the V gene TRBV7-9, with TRBD1 identical over 7 bases. J gave up 4 bases and V 5 bases, and 10 bases lay outside the gene matches. From germline, CDR1 is SEHNR and CDR2 FQNEAQ (reference sequence). CDR3 size: 15 residues. The CDR3 region is CASSQNRGGGYGYTF. Written as DNA, the CDR3 is TGTGCCAGCAGCCAAAACAGGGGCGGAGGCTATGGCTACACCTTC.

This clonotype showed up just a few times. The V and J genes are TRBV30 and TRBJ2-7, with D unclear. V was trimmed by 3 bases and J by 2 bases, leaving 11 bases between them. Germline CDR1 GTSNPN, CDR2 SVGIG (reference sequence). The length of the CDR3 is 13 residues. CDR3 coding DNA: TGTGCCTGGAGGGTGGGCGGAACCTACGAGCAGTACTTC. Its protein is CAWRVGGTYEQYF.

There are a few counts of this clonotype. The chain recombines TRBV5-4 with TRBJ2-7, with D possibly matching TRBD2 (6 bases). The CDR3 consists of 14 residues. Germline-derived CDR1 and CDR2 are SGHNT and YYREEE (reference sequence). Trimming pared 3 bases from V and 1 base from J, leaving 11 bases between. The CDR3, as DNA: TGTGCCAGCAGCTGGGGAGGTAGTTCCTACGAGCAGTACTTC. Its protein product is CASSWGGSSYEQYF.

This clonotype was observed a handful of times. J is TRBJ2-7 and V is TRBV4-1; 15 bases are a match to TRBD2. V was pared by 4 bases and J by 6 bases, with 7 bases of the junction left unmatched. The CDR3 has 16 residues. CDR1 MGHRA and CDR2 YSYEKL come from the germline V gene. The chain's CDR3 is CASSRDRTSGGVEQYF. Here the CDR3 DNA reads TGCGCCAGCAGCCGCGACCGGACTAGCGGGGGGGTCGAGCAGTACTTC.

This clonotype was found a few times. The chain is built from TRBV3-1 and TRBJ2-3; TRBD2 aligns across 9 bases. The CDR3 runs 19 residues. J was trimmed by 0 bases and V by 3 bases; bases with no gene match: 13. CDR1 is LGHDT and CDR2 is YNNKEL in the germline V gene (reference sequence). The CDR3 region has the DNA TGTGCCAGCAGCCACGATGGTAGCGGGGGACAACATAGCACAGATACGCAGTATTTT. Its protein is CASSHDGSGGQHSTDTQYF.

The chain combines TRBV5-4 with TRBJ2-1; D is possibly TRBD1 or TRBD2 (6 bases each). This CDR3 spans 16 amino acids. Looked up from germline, CDR1 is SGHNT and CDR2 is YYREEE (reference sequence). Trimming cost V 4 bases and J 0 bases, with 14 bases left between them. The CDR3 is CASSLWGAASYNEQFF. Here the CDR3 DNA reads TGTGCCAGCAGCCTGTGGGGGGCCGCCTCCTACAATGAGCAGTTCTTC.